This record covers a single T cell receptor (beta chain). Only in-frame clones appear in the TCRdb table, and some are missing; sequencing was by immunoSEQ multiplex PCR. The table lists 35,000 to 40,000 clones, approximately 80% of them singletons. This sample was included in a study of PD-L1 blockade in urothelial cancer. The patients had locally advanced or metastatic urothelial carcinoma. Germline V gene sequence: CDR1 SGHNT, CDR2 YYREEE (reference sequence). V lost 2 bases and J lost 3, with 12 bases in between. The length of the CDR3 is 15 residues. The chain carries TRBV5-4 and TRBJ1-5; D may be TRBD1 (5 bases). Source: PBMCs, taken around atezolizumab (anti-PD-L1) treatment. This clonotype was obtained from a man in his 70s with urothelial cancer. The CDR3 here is CASSFGGRDNQPQHF. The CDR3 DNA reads TGTGCCAGCAGCTTCGGGGGTAGGGACAATCAGCCCCAGCATTTT. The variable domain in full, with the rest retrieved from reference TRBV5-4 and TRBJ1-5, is ETGVTQSPTHLIKTRGQQVTLRCSSQSGHNTVSWYQQALGQGPQFIFQYYREEENGRGNFPPRFSGLQFPNYSSELNVNALELDDSALYLCASSFGGRDNQPQHFGDGTRLSIL.